This TCR beta chain was documented in a study of OX40 agonist ivuxolimab in advanced cancers. Study-wide results and limits: Also showing low normalized T-cell clonal expansion were some of the nonresponders. There were, on average, more expanded clones in CD8+ T cells than in CD4+.

Clones were read by immunoSEQ multiplex PCR, and TCRdb kept only the in-frame ones, dropping some. In the table there are some 99,000 clones, about nine tenths of which are singletons. Details on this clone: The target antigen is unknown.

The CDR3 loop spans 22 amino acids. The V gene's germline CDR1 is LGHNA and CDR2 YSLEER. After removal of 1 base from V and 4 bases from J, the junction contained 21 bases not matched to a gene. The source was CD4+ or CD8+ T cells sorted from blood, collected in a trial of the OX40 agonist ivuxolimab. The chain joins TRBV4-3 to TRBJ2-1; 11 bases line up with TRBD2. The clonotype comes from an adult with an advanced solid tumor such as melanoma, head and neck, liver or kidney cancer. The CDR3 spells CASSQVPLIAGGPGLEYNEQFF. CDR3 DNA: TGCGCCAGCAGCCAAGTTCCCCTTATAGCGGGAGGGCCAGGTTTGGAGTACAATGAGCAGTTCTTC.